This TCR beta chain was found in a study of early T cells in non-severe SARS-CoV-2 infection. Study-level information: With bulk RNA from unsorted whole blood as input, sequencing yielded unpaired chains.

The CDR3 sequence is 15 residues long. The V and J ends lost 4 bases and 3 bases, in that order; junction bases with no gene match: 6. Per germline, CDR1 SGHDT and CDR2 YYEEEE. MiXCR, run by TCRdb on the 5' RACE reads, gives a single entry per CDR3 protein. The sample lists roughly 93,000 distinct CDR3 sequences, under 15% occurring once. V usage is TRBV5-6 and J usage is TRBJ2-3, with TRBD2 identical over 9 bases. This receptor was obtained from an adult who was a healthcare worker with PCR-confirmed SARS-CoV-2 infection or an uninfected control (not recorded which). The sequenced sample was whole blood. As DNA, the CDR3 is TGTGCCAGCAGCCGGCCGGGACTAGCAACAGATACGCAGTATTTT. Translated, it gives CASSRPGLATDTQYF.